This T cell receptor (beta chain) was captured by sequencing in a study of blood T cell repertoires in COVID-19. Turning to the study itself: Acute and convalescent COVID-19 samples came from the United States, Italy and Spain. In each case, the material was cDNA or gDNA derived from T cells, B-cell-depleted T cells, or PBMCs.

Germline trimming cut 5 bases from V and 4 bases from J; bases unmatched to any gene: 7. The germline gives CDR1 LNHDA, CDR2 SQIVND (reference sequence). The CDR3 is 15 residues long. In the original processing: Counts of nucleated cells, estimated from reference gene primer amplification, were obtained. Libraries were prepared by immunoSEQ multiplex PCR; TCRdb keeps only in-frame clonotypes and omits some of them. V, J and clone size reflect that table, while D and trimming were determined from the DNA. The repertoire has around 100,000 clones, almost 80% of them found once; the top ten carry roughly a third. This clone was picked up many times.

The clonotype comes from a man aged 65 to 79 with active or convalescent COVID-19. The specimen was peripheral blood. The J gene is TRBJ1-3, the V gene TRBV19, with TRBD1 matching 8 bases. The CDR3 region has the DNA TGTGCCAGTAGTCCTCCCGGGACAGGAGGAAACACCATATATTTT. The encoded protein is CASSPPGTGGNTIYF. Using reference TRBV19 and TRBJ1-3 for the parts outside the CDR3, the full variable domain is DGGITQSPKYLFRKEGQNVTLSCEQNLNHDAMYWYRQDPGQGLRLIYYSQIVNDFQKGDIAEGYSVSREKKESFPLTVTSAQKNPTAFYLCASSPPGTGGNTIYFGEGSWLTVV.